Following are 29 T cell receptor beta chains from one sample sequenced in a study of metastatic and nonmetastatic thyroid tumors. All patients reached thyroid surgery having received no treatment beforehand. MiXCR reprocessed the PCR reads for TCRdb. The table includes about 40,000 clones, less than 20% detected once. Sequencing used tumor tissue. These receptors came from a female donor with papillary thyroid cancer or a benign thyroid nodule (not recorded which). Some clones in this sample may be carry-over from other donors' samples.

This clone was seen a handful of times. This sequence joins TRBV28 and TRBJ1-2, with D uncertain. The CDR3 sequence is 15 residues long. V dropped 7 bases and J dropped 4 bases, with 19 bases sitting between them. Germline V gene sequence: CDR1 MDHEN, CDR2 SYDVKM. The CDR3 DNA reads TGTGCCAGCAACCCAGCGGGATCTTTGGGCTATGGCTACACCTTC. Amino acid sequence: CASNPAGSLGYGYTF.

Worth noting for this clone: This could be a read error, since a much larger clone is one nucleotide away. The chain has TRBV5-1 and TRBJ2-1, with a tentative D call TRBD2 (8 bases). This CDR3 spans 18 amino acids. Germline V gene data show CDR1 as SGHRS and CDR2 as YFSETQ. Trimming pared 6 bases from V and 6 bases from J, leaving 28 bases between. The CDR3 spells CASKVGSLAGPGGNEQFF. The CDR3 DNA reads TGCGCCAGCAAAGTGGGGAGTCTAGCGGGCCCAGGGGGCAATGAGCAGTTCTTC. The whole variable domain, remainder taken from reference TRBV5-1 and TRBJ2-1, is KAGVTQTPRYLIKTRGQQVTLSCSPISGHRSVSWYQQTPGQGLQFLFEYFSETQRNKGNFPGRFSGRQFSNSRSEMNVSTLELGDSALYLCASKVGSLAGPGGNEQFFGPGTRLTVL.

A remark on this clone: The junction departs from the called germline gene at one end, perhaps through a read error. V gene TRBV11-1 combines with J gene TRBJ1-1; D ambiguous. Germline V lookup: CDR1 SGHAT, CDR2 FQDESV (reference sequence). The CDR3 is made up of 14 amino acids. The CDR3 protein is CASSLKDGHTEAFF. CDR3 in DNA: TGTGCCAGCAGCTTAAAGGATGGGCACACCGAAGCTTTCTTT.

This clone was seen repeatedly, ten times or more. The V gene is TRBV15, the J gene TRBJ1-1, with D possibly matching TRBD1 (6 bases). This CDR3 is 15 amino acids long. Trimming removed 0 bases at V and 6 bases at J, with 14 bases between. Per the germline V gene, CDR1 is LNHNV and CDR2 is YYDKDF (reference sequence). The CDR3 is CATSRDVGAVSEAFF. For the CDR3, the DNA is TGTGCCACCAGCAGAGATGTGGGGGCAGTCTCTGAAGCTTTCTTT.

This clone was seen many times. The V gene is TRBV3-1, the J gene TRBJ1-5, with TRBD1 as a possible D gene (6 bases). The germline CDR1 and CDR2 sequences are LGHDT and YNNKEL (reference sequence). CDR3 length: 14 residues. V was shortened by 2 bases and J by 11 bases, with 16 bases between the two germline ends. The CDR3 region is CASSQQGSGVAQHF. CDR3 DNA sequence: TGTGCCAGCAGCCAACAGGGGTCCGGGGTGGCCCAGCATTTT. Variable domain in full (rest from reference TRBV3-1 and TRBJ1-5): DTAVSQTPKYLVTQMGNDKSIKCEQNLGHDTMYWYKQDSKKFLKIMFSYNNKELIINETVPNRFSPKSPDKAHLNLHINSLELGDSAVYFCASSQQGSGVAQHFGDGTRLSIL.

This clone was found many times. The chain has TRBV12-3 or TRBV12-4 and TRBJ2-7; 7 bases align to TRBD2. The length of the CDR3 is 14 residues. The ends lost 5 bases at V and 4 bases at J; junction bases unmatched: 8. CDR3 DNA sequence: TGTGCCAGCAGTGTAAGCGGGAACTTATACGAGCAGTACTTC. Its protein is CASSVSGNLYEQYF.

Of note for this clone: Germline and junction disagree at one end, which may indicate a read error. In DNA form, the CDR3 reads TGCTCCAGCAGCCCGTTTTCCGGGCACACCGGGGAGCTGTTTTTT. This sequence encodes CSSSPFSGHTGELFF. The rearrangement joins TRBV5-1 to TRBJ2-2; D gene unclear. This CDR3 has 15 residues. Germline loops: CDR1 SGHRS, CDR2 YFSETQ.

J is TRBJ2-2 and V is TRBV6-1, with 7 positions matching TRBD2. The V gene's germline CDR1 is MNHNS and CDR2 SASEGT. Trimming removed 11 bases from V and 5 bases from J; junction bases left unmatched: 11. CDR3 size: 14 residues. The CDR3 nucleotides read TGTGCCGCGCTTAGGGAGCGGGAAACCGGGGAGCTGTTTTTT. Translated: CAALRERETGELFF.

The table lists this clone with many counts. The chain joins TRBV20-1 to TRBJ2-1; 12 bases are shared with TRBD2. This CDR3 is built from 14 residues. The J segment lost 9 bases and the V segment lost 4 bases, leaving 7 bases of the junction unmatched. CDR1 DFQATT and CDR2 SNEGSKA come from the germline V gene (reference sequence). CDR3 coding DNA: TGCAGTGCTATCGGACTAGCGGGGTCTGGTGAGCAGTTCTTC. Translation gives CSAIGLAGSGEQFF.

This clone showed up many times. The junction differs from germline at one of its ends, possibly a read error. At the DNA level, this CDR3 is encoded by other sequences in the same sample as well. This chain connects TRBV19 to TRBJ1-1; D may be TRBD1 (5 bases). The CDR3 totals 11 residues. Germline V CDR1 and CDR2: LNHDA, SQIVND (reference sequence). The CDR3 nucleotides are TGCGCCAGTAGTGGGGCGACTGAAGCTTTCTTT. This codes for CASSGATEAFF.

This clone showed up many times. In DNA form, the CDR3 reads TGTGCCAGCAGTTTCATGGGCGGGAGGGGCGAGGAGCAGTTCTTC. This encodes CASSFMGGRGEEQFF. This sequence joins TRBV27 and TRBJ2-1, with TRBD2 identical over 9 bases. Trimming at V came to 3 bases and at J to 10 bases, leaving 10 bases not matched to a gene. Germline V lookup: CDR1 MNHEY, CDR2 SMNVEV (reference sequence). This CDR3 is 15 amino acids long.

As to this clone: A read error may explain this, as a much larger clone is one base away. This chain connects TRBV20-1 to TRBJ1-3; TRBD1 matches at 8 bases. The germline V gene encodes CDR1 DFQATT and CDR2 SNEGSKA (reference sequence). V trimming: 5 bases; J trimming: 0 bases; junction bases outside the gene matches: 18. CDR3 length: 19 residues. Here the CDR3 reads CSARGTGYTHTYSGNTIYF. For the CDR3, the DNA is TGCAGTGCTCGAGGGACAGGCTATACTCATACGTACTCTGGAAACACCATATATTTT.

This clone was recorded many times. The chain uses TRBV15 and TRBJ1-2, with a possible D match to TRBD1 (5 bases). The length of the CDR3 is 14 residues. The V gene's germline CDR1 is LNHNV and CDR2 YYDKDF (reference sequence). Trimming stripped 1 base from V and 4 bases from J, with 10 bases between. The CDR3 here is CATSRGGELYGYTF. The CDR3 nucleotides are TGTGCCACCAGCAGAGGGGGGGAGCTCTATGGCTACACCTTC.

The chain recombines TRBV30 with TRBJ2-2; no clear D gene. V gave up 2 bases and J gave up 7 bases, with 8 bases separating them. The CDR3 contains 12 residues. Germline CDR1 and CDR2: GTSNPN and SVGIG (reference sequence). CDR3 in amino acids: CAWSFLLGELFF. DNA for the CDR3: TGTGCCTGGAGTTTTCTCCTCGGGGAGCTGTTTTTT. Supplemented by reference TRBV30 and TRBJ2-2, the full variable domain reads SQTIHQWPATLVQPVGSPLSLECTVEGTSNPNLYWYRQAAGRGLQLLFYSVGIGQISSEVPQNLSASRPQDRQFILSSKKLLLSDSGFYLCAWSFLLGELFFGEGSRLTVL.

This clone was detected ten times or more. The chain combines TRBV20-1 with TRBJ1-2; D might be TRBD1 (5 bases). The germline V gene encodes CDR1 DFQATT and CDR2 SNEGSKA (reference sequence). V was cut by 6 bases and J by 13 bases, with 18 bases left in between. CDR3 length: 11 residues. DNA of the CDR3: TGCAGTGCAAACGATAGGGGATCAAGCACCTTC. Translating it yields CSANDRGSSTF.

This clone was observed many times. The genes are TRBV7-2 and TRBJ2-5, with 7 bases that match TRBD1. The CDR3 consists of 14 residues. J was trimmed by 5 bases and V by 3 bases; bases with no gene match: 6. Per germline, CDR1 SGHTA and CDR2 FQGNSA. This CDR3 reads CASSFSTGPETQYF. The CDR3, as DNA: TGTGCCAGCAGCTTCTCGACAGGGCCTGAGACCCAGTACTTC.

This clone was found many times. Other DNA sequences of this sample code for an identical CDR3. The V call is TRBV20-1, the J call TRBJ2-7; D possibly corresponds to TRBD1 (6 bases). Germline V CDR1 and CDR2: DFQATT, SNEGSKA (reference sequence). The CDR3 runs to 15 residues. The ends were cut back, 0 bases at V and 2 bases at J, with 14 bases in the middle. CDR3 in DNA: TGCAGTGCTAGAGATCAAGGGGGAAGAACCTACGAGCAGTACTTC. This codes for CSARDQGGRTYEQYF.

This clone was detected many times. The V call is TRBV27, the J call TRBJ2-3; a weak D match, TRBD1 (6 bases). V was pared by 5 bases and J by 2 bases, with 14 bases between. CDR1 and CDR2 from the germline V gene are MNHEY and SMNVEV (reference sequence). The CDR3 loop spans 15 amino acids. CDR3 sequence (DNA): TGTGCCAGCAGTGCCTCAGGGGCCCCCACAGATACGCAGTATTTT. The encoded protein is CASSASGAPTDTQYF.

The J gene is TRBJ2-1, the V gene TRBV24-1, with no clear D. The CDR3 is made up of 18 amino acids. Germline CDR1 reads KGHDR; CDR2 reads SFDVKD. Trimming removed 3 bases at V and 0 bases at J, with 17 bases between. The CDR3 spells CATSDSIARQSSYNEQFF. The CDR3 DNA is TGTGCCACCAGTGATAGTATCGCGAGGCAGAGCTCCTACAATGAGCAGTTCTTC.

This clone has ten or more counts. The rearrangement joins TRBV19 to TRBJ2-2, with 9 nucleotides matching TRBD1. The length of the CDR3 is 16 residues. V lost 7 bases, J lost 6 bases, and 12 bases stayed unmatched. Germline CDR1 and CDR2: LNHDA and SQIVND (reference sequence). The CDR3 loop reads CASKALRDRVSGELFF. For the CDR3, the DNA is TGTGCCAGTAAGGCCCTCCGGGACAGGGTATCCGGGGAGCTGTTTTTT.

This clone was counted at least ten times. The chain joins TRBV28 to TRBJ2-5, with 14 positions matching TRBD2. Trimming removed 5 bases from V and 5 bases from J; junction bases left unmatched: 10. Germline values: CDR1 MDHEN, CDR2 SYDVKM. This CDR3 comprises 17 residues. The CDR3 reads CASSHFPRLAGGETQYF. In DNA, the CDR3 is TGTGCCAGCAGTCACTTCCCCCGACTAGCGGGGGGGGAGACCCAGTACTTC.

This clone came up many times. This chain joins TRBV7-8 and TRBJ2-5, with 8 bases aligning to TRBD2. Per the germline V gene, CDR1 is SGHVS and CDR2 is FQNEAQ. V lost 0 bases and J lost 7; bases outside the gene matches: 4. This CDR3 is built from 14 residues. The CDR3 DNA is TGTGCCAGCAGCTTAGCTCTCGGGGGGGGGACCCAGTACTTC. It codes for CASSLALGGGTQYF.

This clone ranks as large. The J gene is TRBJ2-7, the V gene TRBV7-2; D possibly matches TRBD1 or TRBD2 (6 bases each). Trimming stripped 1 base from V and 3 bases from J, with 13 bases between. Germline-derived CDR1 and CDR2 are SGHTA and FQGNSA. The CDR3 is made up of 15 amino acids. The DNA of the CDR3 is TGTGCCAGCAGCTTAGGAGGGGGGCTATTCTACGAGCAGTACTTC. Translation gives CASSLGGGLFYEQYF.

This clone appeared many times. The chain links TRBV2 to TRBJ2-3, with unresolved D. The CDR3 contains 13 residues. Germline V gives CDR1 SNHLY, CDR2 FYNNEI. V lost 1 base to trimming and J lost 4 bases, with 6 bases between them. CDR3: CASSEGWADTQYF. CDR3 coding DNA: TGTGCCAGCAGTGAAGGTTGGGCAGATACGCAGTATTTT.

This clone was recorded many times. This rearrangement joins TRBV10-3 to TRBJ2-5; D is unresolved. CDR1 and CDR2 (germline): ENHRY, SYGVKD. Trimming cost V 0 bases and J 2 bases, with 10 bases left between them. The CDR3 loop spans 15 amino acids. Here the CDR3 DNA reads TGTGCCATCAGTGAGTCAATACGGCGGCAAGAGACCCAGTACTTC. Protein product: CAISESIRRQETQYF.

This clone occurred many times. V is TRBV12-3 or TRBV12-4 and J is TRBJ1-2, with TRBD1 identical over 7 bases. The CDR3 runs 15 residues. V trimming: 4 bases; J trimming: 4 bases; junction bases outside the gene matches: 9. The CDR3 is CASSSAGGLVYGYTF. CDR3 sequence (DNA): TGTGCCAGCAGTTCGGCAGGGGGACTAGTCTATGGCTACACCTTC.

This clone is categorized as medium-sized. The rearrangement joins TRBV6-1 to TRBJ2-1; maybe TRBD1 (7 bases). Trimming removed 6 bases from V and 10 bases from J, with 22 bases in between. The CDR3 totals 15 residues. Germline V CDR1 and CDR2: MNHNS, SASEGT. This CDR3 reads CASSLIFRGAGEQFF. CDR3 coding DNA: TGTGCCAGCAGCCTTATTTTCAGGGGGGCGGGGGAGCAGTTCTTC.

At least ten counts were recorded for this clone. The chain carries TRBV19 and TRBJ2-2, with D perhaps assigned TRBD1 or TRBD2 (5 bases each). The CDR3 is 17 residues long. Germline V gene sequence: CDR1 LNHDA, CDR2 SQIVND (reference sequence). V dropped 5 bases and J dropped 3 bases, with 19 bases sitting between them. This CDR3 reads CASSPGPLGPHTGELFF. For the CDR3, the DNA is TGTGCCAGTAGTCCGGGACCCCTTGGGCCTCACACCGGGGAGCTGTTTTTT.

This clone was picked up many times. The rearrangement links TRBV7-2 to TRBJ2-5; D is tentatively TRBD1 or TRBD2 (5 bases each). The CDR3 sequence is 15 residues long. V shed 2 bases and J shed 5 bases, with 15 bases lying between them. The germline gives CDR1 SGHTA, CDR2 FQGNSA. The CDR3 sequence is CASSLNRGSGETQYF. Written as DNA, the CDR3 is TGTGCCAGCAGCTTAAATAGAGGGTCAGGGGAGACCCAGTACTTC.